The clone carrying this T cell receptor beta chain has at least ten counts. Its target is not known. The authors made TCR beta libraries by quantitative 5'-RACE with molecular barcodes. MiXCR, applied by TCRdb to the 5' RACE reads, yields one record per CDR3 protein. Here the sample spans 100,000 to 150,000 distinct CDR3 sequences, around 7% being singletons. The sample is drawn from a study of CD8 T cells in ankylosing spondylitis. Study-level points and caveats: Clones linked to disease were reported to show significant enrichment in matched ankylosing spondylitis synovial fluid.

This receptor was obtained from a male donor with ankylosing spondylitis or in good health (not recorded which). The specimen was blood, either unsorted or a sorted T cell fraction (not recorded which).

As DNA, the CDR3 is TGTGCCAGCAGGCCTCCCGGTGGGCTGAATACGCAGTATTTT. Amino acid sequence: CASRPPGGLNTQYF. The chain joins TRBV28 to TRBJ2-3; D is undetermined. Germline V gene data show CDR1 as MDHEN and CDR2 as SYDVKM. Trimming shortened V by 6 bases and J by 7 bases, and 17 bases separated the two germline ends. The CDR3 is 14 residues long.